This T cell receptor (beta chain) was captured by sequencing in a study of cytomegalovirus exposure and HLA in healthy donors. Study findings and constraints: Cytomegalovirus association was listed for 150 to 200 TCR beta chains. It was only CMV serostatus that was available as immune exposure information. What was likely a sequencing artifact was a cluster of highly shared sequence variants.

In the PCR, 60 Vbeta and 13 Jbeta primers were used. TCRdb keeps only in-frame clones here, not all; method: immunoSEQ multiplex PCR. This specimen shows 55,000 to 75,000 clones; the ten leading clones hold about 1.8%. Worth noting for this clone: Its antigen remains unidentified.

This CDR3 has 13 amino acids. Trimming removed 5 bases at V and 4 bases at J, with 11 bases between. Looked up from germline, CDR1 is MDHEN and CDR2 is SYDVKM. This receptor was identified in a woman in her twenties or thirties in good health and CMV-seronegative. The material sequenced was PBMCs. The chain employs TRBV28 and TRBJ1-2, with D possibly TRBD1 on 6 matching bases. CDR3 in amino acids: CASSHRTVYGYTF. The CDR3 region has the DNA TGTGCCAGCAGTCATCGGACAGTCTATGGCTACACCTTC.